This section outlines one T cell receptor beta chain sequence together with its context. Its antigen is unknown. The junction had 14 bases not matched to a gene; V was cut back by 0 bases and J by 0 bases. This CDR3 comprises 21 residues. Germline-derived CDR1 and CDR2 are LGHNA and YSLEER. Libraries were prepared by immunoSEQ multiplex PCR; TCRdb keeps only in-frame clonotypes and omits some of them. The data contain roughly 100,000 clones, 90% to 96% of them singletons. The data stem from a study of OX40 agonist ivuxolimab in advanced cancers. Study information: Partial responses were achieved by three patients: one hepatocellular carcinoma, two cutaneous melanoma. General study findings and limits: CD8+ T cells showed, on average, more clonal expansion than CD4+ cells.

This specimen consisted of CD4+ or CD8+ T cells sorted from blood, obtained in a trial of the OX40 agonist ivuxolimab. The TCR was taken from an adult with an advanced solid tumor such as melanoma, head and neck, liver or kidney cancer. The gene calls are TRBV4-3 and TRBJ1-4; 9 bases align to TRBD1. In DNA form, the CDR3 reads TGCGCCAGCAGCCAAGATCCCCAGGACAGGGGACCATTTGCAACTAATGAAAAACTGTTTTTT. Protein sequence: CASSQDPQDRGPFATNEKLFF.